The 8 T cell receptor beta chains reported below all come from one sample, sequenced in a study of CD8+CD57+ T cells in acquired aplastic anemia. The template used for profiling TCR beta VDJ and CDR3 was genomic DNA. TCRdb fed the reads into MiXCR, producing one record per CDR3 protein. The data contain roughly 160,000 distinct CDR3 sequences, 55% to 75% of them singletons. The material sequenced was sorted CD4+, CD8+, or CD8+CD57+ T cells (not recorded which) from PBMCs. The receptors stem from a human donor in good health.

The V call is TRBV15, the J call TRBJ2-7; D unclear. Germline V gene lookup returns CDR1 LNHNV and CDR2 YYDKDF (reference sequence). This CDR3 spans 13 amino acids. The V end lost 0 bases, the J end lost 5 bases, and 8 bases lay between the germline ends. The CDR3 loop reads CATSRDLAHEQYF. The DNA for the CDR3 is TGTGCCACCAGCAGAGATTTAGCACACGAGCAGTACTTC.

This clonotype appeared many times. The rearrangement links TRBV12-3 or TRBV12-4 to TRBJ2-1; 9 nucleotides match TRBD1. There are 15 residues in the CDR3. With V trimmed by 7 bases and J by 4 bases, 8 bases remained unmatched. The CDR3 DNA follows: TGTGCCAGCAACCTCCCGGGACAGGGATACAATGAGCAGTTCTTC. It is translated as CASNLPGQGYNEQFF.

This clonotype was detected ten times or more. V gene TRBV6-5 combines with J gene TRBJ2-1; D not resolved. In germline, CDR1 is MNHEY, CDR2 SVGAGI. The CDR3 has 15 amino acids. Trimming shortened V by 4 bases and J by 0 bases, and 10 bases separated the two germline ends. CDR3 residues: CASSLVVSSYNEQFF. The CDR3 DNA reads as TGTGCCAGCAGTTTAGTTGTGAGCTCCTACAATGAGCAGTTCTTC.

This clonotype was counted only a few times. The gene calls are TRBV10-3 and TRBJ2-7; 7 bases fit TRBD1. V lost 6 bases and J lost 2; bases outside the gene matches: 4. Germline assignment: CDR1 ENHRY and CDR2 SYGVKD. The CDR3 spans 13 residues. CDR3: CAISGTDTYEQYF. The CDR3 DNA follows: TGTGCCATCAGCGGGACAGATACCTACGAGCAGTACTTC.

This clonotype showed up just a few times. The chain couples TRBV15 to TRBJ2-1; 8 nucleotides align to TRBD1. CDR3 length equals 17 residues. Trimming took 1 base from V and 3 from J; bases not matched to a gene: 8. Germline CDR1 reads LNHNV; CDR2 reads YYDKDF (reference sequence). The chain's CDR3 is CATSRVLTGDYYNEQFF. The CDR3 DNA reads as TGTGCCACCAGCAGAGTCTTGACAGGGGATTACTACAATGAGCAGTTCTTC.

The CDR3: CSASRPGQGAHEQYF. CDR3 nucleotide sequence: TGCAGTGCTAGCAGACCGGGACAGGGGGCCCACGAGCAGTACTTC. The chain employs TRBV20-1 and TRBJ2-7; 12 bases are a match to TRBD1. The trim removed 3 bases at V and 5 bases at J, leaving 8 bases unmatched. The CDR3 is 15 residues long. Germline V lookup: CDR1 DFQATT, CDR2 SNEGSKA (reference sequence).

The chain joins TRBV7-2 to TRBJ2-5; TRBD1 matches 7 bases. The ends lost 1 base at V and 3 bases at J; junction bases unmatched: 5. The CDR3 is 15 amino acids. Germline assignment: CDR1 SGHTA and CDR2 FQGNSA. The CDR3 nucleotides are TGTGCCAGCAGCTTAGTGGTAACAGGGGAAGAGACCCAGTACTTC. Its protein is CASSLVVTGEETQYF.

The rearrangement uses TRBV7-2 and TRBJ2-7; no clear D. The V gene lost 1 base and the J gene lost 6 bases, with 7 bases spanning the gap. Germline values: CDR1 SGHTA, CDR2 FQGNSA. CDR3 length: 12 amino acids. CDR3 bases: TGTGCCAGCAGCTTAGTGGGTACCGAGCAGTACTTC. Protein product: CASSLVGTEQYF.